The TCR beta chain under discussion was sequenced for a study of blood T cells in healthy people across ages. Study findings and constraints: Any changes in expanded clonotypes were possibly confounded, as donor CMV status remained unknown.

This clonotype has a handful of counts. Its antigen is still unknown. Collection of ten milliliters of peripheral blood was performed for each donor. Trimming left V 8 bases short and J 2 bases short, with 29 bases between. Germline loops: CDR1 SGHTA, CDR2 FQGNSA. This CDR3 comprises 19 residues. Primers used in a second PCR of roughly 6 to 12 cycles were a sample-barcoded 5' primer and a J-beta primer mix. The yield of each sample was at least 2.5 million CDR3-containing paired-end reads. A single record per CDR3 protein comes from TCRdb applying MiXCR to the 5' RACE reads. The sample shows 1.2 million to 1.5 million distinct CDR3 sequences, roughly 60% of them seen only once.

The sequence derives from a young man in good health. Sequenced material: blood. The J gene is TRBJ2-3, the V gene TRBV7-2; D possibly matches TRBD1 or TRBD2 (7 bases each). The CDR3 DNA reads TGTGCCAGCGGAAGTGACAGGGAGTGGCGGGGGCCGTCCACAGATACGCAGTATTTT. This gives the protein CASGSDREWRGPSTDTQYF.